This record covers a single TCR beta chain. Its antigen is still unknown. As every portion of the isolated RNA was reverse transcribed, the sequencing read expressed TCRB transcripts. Using immunoSEQ multiplex PCR, the repertoire was profiled, and TCRdb retains in-frame clones only, with some absent. The table has roughly 230,000 clones, approximately 10% seen once; the top ten hold roughly 0.017%. Germline V gene data show CDR1 as LGHNA and CDR2 as YNFKEQ. The V segment lost 3 bases and the J segment 7 bases; nucleotides outside the gene matches: 8. This CDR3 is built from 15 residues. These data belong to a study of beta chain features in type 1 diabetes. Study findings and constraints: Shorter TCRB CDR3s, moderately but significantly so, were found in Type 1 diabetes patients in all four CD4+ subsets.

Blood was drawn once from each donor into heparinised tubes. The draws averaged approximately 110 mL. CD4+ cells of the naive, central memory, regulatory and stem cell-like memory types were sorted via CD45RO/CCR7/CD25/CD127/CD95/CD27. The sample taken for sequencing was naive CD4+ T cells from blood. This rearrangement joins TRBV4-2 to TRBJ2-2, with TRBD1 identical over 7 bases. The clonotype was recovered from a man in his thirties or forties with type 1 diabetes. CDR3 sequence reads: CASSQLRGPDGELFF. CDR3 coding DNA: TGTGCCAGCAGCCAGTTAAGGGGGCCGGACGGGGAGCTGTTTTTT.